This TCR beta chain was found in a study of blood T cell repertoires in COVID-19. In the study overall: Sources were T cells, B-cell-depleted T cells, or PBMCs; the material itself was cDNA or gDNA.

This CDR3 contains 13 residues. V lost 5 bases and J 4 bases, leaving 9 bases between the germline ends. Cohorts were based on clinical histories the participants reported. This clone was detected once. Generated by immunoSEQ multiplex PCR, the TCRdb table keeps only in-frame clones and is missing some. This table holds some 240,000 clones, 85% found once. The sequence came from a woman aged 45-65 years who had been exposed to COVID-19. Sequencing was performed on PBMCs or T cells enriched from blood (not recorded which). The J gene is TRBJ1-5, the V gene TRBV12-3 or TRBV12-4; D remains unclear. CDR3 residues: CASSLTPNQPQHF. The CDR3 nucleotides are TGTGCCAGCAGTCTAACGCCGAATCAGCCCCAGCATTTT.